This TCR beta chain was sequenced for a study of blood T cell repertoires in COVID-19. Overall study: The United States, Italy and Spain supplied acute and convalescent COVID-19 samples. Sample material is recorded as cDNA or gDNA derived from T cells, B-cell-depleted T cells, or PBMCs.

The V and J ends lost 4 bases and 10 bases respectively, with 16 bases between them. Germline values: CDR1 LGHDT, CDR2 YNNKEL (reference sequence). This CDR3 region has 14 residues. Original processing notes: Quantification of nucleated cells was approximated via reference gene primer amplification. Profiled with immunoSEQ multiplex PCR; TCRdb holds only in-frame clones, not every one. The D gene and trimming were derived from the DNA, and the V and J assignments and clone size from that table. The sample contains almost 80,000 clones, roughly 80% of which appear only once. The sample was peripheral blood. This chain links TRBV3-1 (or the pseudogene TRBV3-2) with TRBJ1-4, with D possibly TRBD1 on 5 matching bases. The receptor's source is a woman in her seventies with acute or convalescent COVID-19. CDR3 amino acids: CASSLTGGEAKLFF. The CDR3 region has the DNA TGTGCCAGCAGCCTAACGGGGGGGGAGGCAAAACTGTTTTTT.